This T cell receptor (beta chain) originates from a study of T-cell memory formation after mild COVID-19. Trimming at V came to 4 bases and at J to 4 bases, leaving 5 bases not matched to a gene. The CDR3 is 15 residues long. Per germline, CDR1 LGHNA and CDR2 YSLEER. TCRdb fed the 5' RACE reads into MiXCR, producing one record per CDR3 protein. This sample yields more than 250,000 distinct CDR3 sequences, of which approximately 18% are seen a single time; about 21% belongs to the top ten. The specimen was PBMCs or a T cell subset sorted from them (not recorded which). The V and J genes are TRBV4-3 and TRBJ1-1; TRBD1 matches at 11 bases. The receptor comes from a man aged 18 to 30 who had mild COVID-19 (a few samples of this study predate the infection). Cell type and time point are not known. This CDR3 is CASSPRTGGPTEAFF. The CDR3 DNA reads as TGCGCCAGCAGCCCCCGGACAGGGGGCCCCACTGAAGCTTTCTTT.